Described below is a single T cell receptor (beta chain) sequence and its context. This entry belongs to a study of T cells after yellow fever vaccination. V shed 3 bases and J 5 bases; nucleotides not matched to a gene: 6. Germline V lookup: CDR1 LNHDA, CDR2 SQIVND (reference sequence). This CDR3 spans 16 amino acids. TCRdb redid the calling of the 5' RACE reads with MiXCR, one entry per CDR3 protein. The sample lists around 350,000 distinct CDR3 sequences, 6.2% occurring once. The clonotype originates from a man under 40 who received the YFV17D yellow fever vaccine. The gene calls are TRBV19 and TRBJ2-3; 12 bases are shared with TRBD2. The material sequenced was PBMCs, taken 5 days after the yellow fever booster vaccination. CDR3 protein: CASSISLAGGQDTQYF. CDR3 nucleotide sequence: TGTGCCAGTAGTATCTCGCTAGCGGGAGGGCAAGATACGCAGTATTTT.